The rows below give T cell receptor beta chains drawn from one sample of a study of blood T cell repertoires in COVID-19. TCRdb's table, derived via immunoSEQ multiplex PCR, lists solely in-frame clones and lacks some. Here the sample spans about 140,000 clones, roughly 88% being singletons. The sequencing input was peripheral blood. The receptor source for this set is a woman aged 60-75 years with acute or convalescent COVID-19. The CDR3 runs from the conserved cysteine through the conserved F or W. Fields, in order: clone size, D gene, V gene, J gene, CDR3 length, CDR3 protein. D genes are given only for firm matches. For some rows the clone size is stated as once, few or many, or as a class when expanded; others skip it.

-,TRBD1,TRBV6-2/TRBV6-3,TRBJ1-5,15,CASSSDDRVGQPQHF
-,-,TRBV2,TRBJ1-5,15,CASSDYGASNQPQHF
-,-,TRBV9,TRBJ2-3,15,CASSVGIGDTDTQYF
-,-,TRBV6-5,TRBJ1-6,15,CASRLDRTYNSPLHF
once,TRBD2,TRBV6-2/TRBV6-3,TRBJ2-1,16,CASSSRTSGGEGEQFF
-,-,TRBV5-4,TRBJ2-2,14,CASRLTANTGELFF
few,-,TRBV28,TRBJ2-7,11,CASLADYEQYF
-,-,TRBV19,TRBJ1-3,14,CASSIRRSGNTIYF
-,TRBD1,TRBV5-6,TRBJ2-7,15,CASSLQGTYSYEQYF
-,TRBD1,TRBV6-2/TRBV6-3,TRBJ2-1,14,CASSYTRQGGEQFF
-,TRBD2,TRBV7-2,TRBJ2-3,18,CASSLGTGGIGNRDTQYF
few,-,TRBV6-2/TRBV6-3,TRBJ1-3,15,CASSSGRDSGNTIYF
-,-,TRBV14,TRBJ1-1,14,CASSPGQANTEAFF
once,-,TRBV10-3,TRBJ2-7,16,CAIRSSAQGNSYEQYF
-,-,TRBV19,TRBJ1-2,13,CASSTIDSYGYTF
-,-,TRBV5-6,TRBJ1-5,17,CASSSFVQGTGNQPQHF
-,-,TRBV3-1/TRBV3-2,TRBJ1-4,14,CASSQEAVNEKLFF
-,TRBD1,TRBV5-1,TRBJ1-1,16,CASSTGTGVTYTEAFF
-,TRBD1,TRBV5-4,TRBJ1-6,16,CASSSGQLTYNSPLHF
once,-,TRBV5-6,TRBJ1-1,15,CASSLALTGNTEAFF
-,TRBD1,TRBV11-1,TRBJ2-1,15,CASSLAGDRGNEQFF
-,TRBD1,TRBV24-1,TRBJ2-3,17,CATSESGTGASTDTQYF
-,TRBD1,TRBV10-1,TRBJ1-1,10,CASQGAGAFF
-,-,TRBV5-1,TRBJ1-5,14,CASSRGGDDQPQHF
few,-,TRBV5-1,TRBJ1-4,13,CASREGTNEKLFF
-,-,TRBV11-1,TRBJ1-2,14,CASSLASGPFGYTF
-,-,TRBV11-2,TRBJ2-5,14,CASSLGTARETQYF
-,TRBD1,TRBV19,TRBJ2-7,15,CASSRQGAPTIEQYF
-,-,TRBV3-1/TRBV3-2,TRBJ2-7,15,CASSQEFNRAREQYF
-,TRBD2,TRBV7-2,TRBJ2-7,13,CASSLGGGYEQYF
many,-,TRBV6-5,TRBJ2-1,15,CASSYLQGSANEQFF
-,-,TRBV2,TRBJ1-1,14,CASTGGRINTEAFF
-,TRBD1,TRBV6-5,TRBJ1-2,13,CASRRQGYYGYTF
once,-,TRBV19,TRBJ1-1,16,CASTHRPGARDTEAFF
-,TRBD1,TRBV10-1,TRBJ1-1,18,CASSESGTGRSCGYWAFF
-,-,TRBV6-6,TRBJ1-5,14,CASSYGDSNQPQHF
-,TRBD1,TRBV6-5,TRBJ1-5,13,CASRRTGHQPQHF
-,-,TRBV4-1,TRBJ2-1,15,CASTIRGEAGNEQFF
-,-,TRBV2,TRBJ1-5,15,CASTLGGYSNQPQHF
-,-,TRBV5-1,TRBJ1-3,16,CASSLTGPNSGNTIYF
-,-,TRBV18,TRBJ1-2,13,CASSPAGLYGYTF
-,-,TRBV12-3/TRBV12-4,TRBJ1-1,13,CASSLARAAEAFF
-,TRBD2,TRBV10-3,TRBJ2-5,13,CAIRGTSQETQYF